This record concerns one TCR beta chain sequence. These data are taken from a study of Ad26.COV2.S vaccination and SARS-CoV-2 variants. The treatment: some 19 received Ad26.COV2.S at low or high dose, single or two shots; five or six received placebo; per-sample allocation not given. Vaccine and placebo recipients were sampled on day 63 after the first injection. Assay used: immunoSEQ multiplex PCR; TCRdb lists only in-frame clones, some missing. The table has fewer than 400,000 clones, 88% seen once. This sequence was found in a person between 18 and 65 years old who received the Ad26.COV2.S COVID-19 vaccine or a placebo. Sequenced material: peripheral blood, taken in a trial of Ad26.COV2.S vaccine versus placebo.

The CDR3 protein is CASSPVSPGQGYGANTEAFF. CDR3 bases: TGTGCCAGCTCACCCGTGTCACCGGGACAGGGATACGGGGCGAACACTGAAGCTTTCTTT. The rearrangement uses TRBV18 and TRBJ1-1, with 9 nucleotides matching TRBD1. The junction had 18 bases not matched to a gene; V was cut back by 3 bases and J by 1 base. Germline CDR1 is KGHSH and CDR2 is LQKENI. This CDR3 is 20 amino acids long. Drawing the rest from reference TRBV18 and TRBJ1-1, the complete variable domain is NAGVMQNPRHLVRRRGQEARLRCSPMKGHSHVYWYRQLPEEGLKFMVYLQKENIIDESGMPKERFSAEFPKEGPSILRIQQVVRGDSAAYFCASSPVSPGQGYGANTEAFFGQGTRLTVV.